A single sample gave rise to the 19 T cell receptor beta chains below, sequenced in a study of blood T cell repertoires in COVID-19. Profiling relied on immunoSEQ multiplex PCR, and the TCRdb table lists in-frame clones only, not all of them. The sample yields about 56,000 clones, 89% seen once. Sample: peripheral blood. The receptor set was obtained from a woman aged 55-70 years with COVID-19, enrolled during active disease.

This chain connects TRBV19 to TRBJ1-3; 9 nucleotides agree with TRBD1. The CDR3 spans 15 residues. Germline V CDR1 and CDR2: LNHDA, SQIVND (reference sequence). The J segment lost 4 bases and the V segment lost 5 bases, leaving 6 bases of the junction unmatched. DNA for the CDR3: TGTGCCAGTAGTGTCGACAGGGGGATAGGAAACACCATATATTTT. It codes for CASSVDRGIGNTIYF. Full variable domain (rest looked up from reference TRBV19 and TRBJ1-3): DGGITQSPKYLFRKEGQNVTLSCEQNLNHDAMYWYRQDPGQGLRLIYYSQIVNDFQKGDIAEGYSVSREKKESFPLTVTSAQKNPTAFYLCASSVDRGIGNTIYFGEGSWLTVV.

In this sample, this clone turned up once. The chain is built from TRBV6-6 and TRBJ2-1; the match to TRBD1 covers 8 bases. Per germline, CDR1 MNHNY and CDR2 SVGAGI (reference sequence). V was clipped by 3 bases and J by 2 bases; unmatched bases: 3. This CDR3 spans 15 amino acids. Here the CDR3 reads CASSYSRGPYNEQFF. Written as DNA, the CDR3 is TGTGCCAGCAGTTATAGCAGGGGGCCCTACAATGAGCAGTTCTTC.

The chain joins TRBV19 to TRBJ1-5; D unclear. V shed 4 bases and J shed 3 bases, with 10 bases lying between them. Germline assignment: CDR1 LNHDA and CDR2 SQIVND (reference sequence). The CDR3 is made up of 14 amino acids. The DNA of the CDR3 is TGTGCCAGTAGTAGTTCTCGTATCAATCAGCCCCAGCATTTT. Translation gives CASSSSRINQPQHF.

The rearrangement joins TRBV2 to TRBJ2-5; D remains ambiguous. V shed 3 bases and J shed 3 bases, with 2 bases lying between them. CDR3 size: 11 residues. CDR1 and CDR2 from the germline V gene are SNHLY and FYNNEI. The CDR3 loop reads CASSDKETQYF. The CDR3 DNA reads TGTGCCAGCAGTGATAAAGAGACCCAGTACTTC.

This clone occurred once. V and J are TRBV5-4 and TRBJ2-2; D gene unclear. Per the germline V gene, CDR1 is SGHNT and CDR2 is YYREEE (reference sequence). CDR3 size: 13 residues. Trimming cost V 0 bases and J 6 bases, with 6 bases left between them. CDR3 region: CASSLAESGELFF. The DNA for the CDR3 is TGTGCCAGCAGCTTGGCGGAGTCCGGGGAGCTGTTTTTT.

The V gene is TRBV12-3 or TRBV12-4, the J gene TRBJ1-5; TRBD1 matches at 7 bases. The CDR3 consists of 13 residues. V lost 2 bases to trimming and J lost 8 bases; unmatched junction nucleotides: 3. CDR3 sequence: CASSLNRGEPQHF. The CDR3 DNA is TGTGCCAGCAGTTTAAACAGGGGTGAGCCCCAGCATTTT.

The V call is TRBV6-5, the J call TRBJ2-3; TRBD1 matches 7 bases. Germline trimming cut 8 bases from V and 4 bases from J; bases unmatched to any gene: 9. The CDR3 covers 14 residues. Germline V CDR1 and CDR2: MNHEY, SVGAGI. CDR3 amino acids: CASRDSGMSDTQYF. In DNA form, the CDR3 reads TGTGCCAGCCGGGACAGTGGAATGTCAGATACGCAGTATTTT.

The V call is TRBV7-9, the J call TRBJ1-1, with 12 bases aligning to TRBD1. CDR3 size: 15 residues. Germline-derived CDR1 and CDR2 are SEHNR and FQNEAQ (reference sequence). J lost 10 bases, V lost 0 bases, and 6 bases had no gene match. CDR3 region: CASSLAVGTGGRAFF. The DNA of the CDR3 is TGTGCCAGCAGCTTAGCTGTTGGGACAGGGGGCCGAGCTTTCTTT.

The genes are TRBV5-5 and TRBJ2-3, with D perhaps matching TRBD1 (6 bases). The CDR3 is made up of 16 amino acids. Germline V gene lookup returns CDR1 SGHKS and CDR2 YYEKEE (reference sequence). The germline V and J ends were trimmed by 4 bases and 1 base, with 16 bases remaining between them. The CDR3 DNA reads TGTGCCAGCAGCACACTAGGGGGATTTGGCACAGATACGCAGTATTTT. It specifies CASSTLGGFGTDTQYF. Drawing the rest from reference TRBV5-5 and TRBJ2-3, the complete variable domain is DAGVTQSPTHLIKTRGQQVTLRCSPISGHKSVSWYQQVLGQGPQFIFQYYEKEERGRGNFPDRFSARQFPNYSSELNVNALLLGDSALYLCASSTLGGFGTDTQYFGPGTRLTVL.

The chain joins TRBV4-3 to TRBJ2-7; D remains unclear. Germline V gene lookup returns CDR1 LGHNA and CDR2 YSLEER. The CDR3 sequence is 13 residues long. The V end lost 4 bases, the J end lost 6 bases, and 13 bases lay between the germline ends. The DNA of the CDR3 is TGCGCCAGCAGCCTCGAACTTCGAGGCGAGCAGTACTTC. The encoded protein is CASSLELRGEQYF.

The chain links TRBV7-2 to TRBJ2-5, with a possible D match to TRBD1 (6 bases). This CDR3 contains 15 residues. V gave up 7 bases and J gave up 5 bases, with 20 bases separating them. Looked up from germline, CDR1 is SGHTA and CDR2 is FQGNSA. CDR3 sequence reads: CASTDRTSAVETQYF. CDR3 in DNA: TGTGCCAGCACCGACAGGACCTCGGCGGTGGAGACCCAGTACTTC. Supplemented by reference TRBV7-2 and TRBJ2-5, the full variable domain reads GAGVSQSPSNKVTEKGKDVELRCDPISGHTALYWYRQSLGQGLEFLIYFQGNSAPDKSGLPSDRFSAERTGGSVSTLTIQRTQQEDSAVYLCASTDRTSAVETQYFGPGTRLLVL.

This clone appeared a single time. The CDR3 region has the DNA TGTGCTAGTGGCCTCGAGCCCGGGTCCGGGGAGCTGTTTTTT. Translation: CASGLEPGSGELFF. V usage is TRBV12-5 and J usage is TRBJ2-2; D not resolved. Germline-derived CDR1 and CDR2 are LGHNT and FRNRAP. Trimming cost V 6 bases and J 6 bases, with 14 bases left between them. The CDR3 consists of 14 residues.

This sequence joins TRBV12-3 or TRBV12-4 and TRBJ1-5; D not certain. V was shortened by 1 base and J by 7 bases, with 8 bases between the two germline ends. The CDR3 is made up of 13 amino acids. The CDR3 protein is CASSLGARQPQHF. The DNA for the CDR3 is TGTGCCAGCAGTTTAGGAGCCAGGCAGCCCCAGCATTTT.

The chain carries TRBV7-2 and TRBJ2-2; a possible D gene is TRBD1 (5 bases). The CDR3 runs 13 residues. The V and J ends lost 11 bases and 0 bases respectively, with 10 bases between them. Germline V gene lookup returns CDR1 SGHTA and CDR2 FQGNSA. The CDR3: CAGKGANTGELFF. The CDR3 nucleotides read TGTGCCGGGAAAGGGGCGAACACCGGGGAGCTGTTTTTT.

The chain couples TRBV5-8 to TRBJ1-5, with TRBD1 as a possible D gene (5 bases). This CDR3 region has 16 residues. CDR1 SGHTS and CDR2 YDEGEE come from the germline V gene. Trimming took 2 bases from V and 1 from J, leaving 13 bases between them. CDR3 region: CASSFNLGGSNQPQHF. The DNA of the CDR3 is TGTGCCAGCAGCTTCAATCTGGGGGGAAGCAATCAGCCCCAGCATTTT. Full variable domain (rest looked up from reference TRBV5-8 and TRBJ1-5): EAGVTQSPTHLIKTRGQQATLRCSPISGHTSVYWYQQALGLGLQFLLWYDEGEERNRGNFPPRFSGRQFPNYSSELNVNALELEDSALYLCASSFNLGGSNQPQHFGDGTRLSIL.

Comments on this clone: The identical CDR3 is also encoded by other nucleotide sequences in the sample. The chain carries TRBV6-2 or TRBV6-3 and TRBJ2-2, with D possibly being TRBD1 (6 bases). V was pared by 0 bases and J by 1 base, with 6 bases between. This CDR3 comprises 15 residues. In germline, CDR1 is MNHEY, CDR2 SVGEGT. The CDR3 DNA sequence: TGTGCCAGCAGTTACTCGACAGGGAACACCGGGGAGCTGTTTTTT. Translated, it gives CASSYSTGNTGELFF.

The J gene is TRBJ2-2, the V gene TRBV5-4; TRBD1 matches at 8 bases. Trimming at V came to 4 bases and at J to 7 bases, leaving 6 bases not matched to a gene. Germline values: CDR1 SGHNT, CDR2 YYREEE (reference sequence). The CDR3 totals 14 residues. In nucleotides, the CDR3 is TGTGCCAGCAGCCGGACAGGGTTCATCGGGGAGCTGTTTTTT. Its protein product is CASSRTGFIGELFF.

The chain has TRBV3-1 (or the pseudogene TRBV3-2) and TRBJ2-2; D might be TRBD2 (5 bases). Trimming pared 4 bases from V and 7 bases from J, leaving 25 bases between. CDR3 length equals 18 residues. The germline CDR1 and CDR2 sequences are LGHDT and YNNKEL (reference sequence). This CDR3 is CASSPTSSLARYSGELFF. The CDR3 DNA sequence: TGTGCCAGCAGCCCGACATCCTCCTTAGCGCGGTACAGCGGGGAGCTGTTTTTT.

The V and J genes are TRBV12-3 or TRBV12-4 and TRBJ2-2; D is undetermined. The CDR3 is made up of 13 amino acids. Trimming removed 1 base at V and 6 bases at J, with 6 bases between. Here the CDR3 DNA reads TGTGCCAGCAGTTTAGAGAGTCCCGGGGAGCTGTTTTTT. The encoded protein is CASSLESPGELFF.